This is a list of T cell receptor beta chains from one sample in a study of response to subunit inactivated influenza vaccine. Each CDR3 protein gets one entry after TCRdb re-called the RT-PCR reads with MiXCR. The sample lists 600,000 to 850,000 distinct CDR3 sequences; 12% to 15% were seen once. This sample comprised PBMCs from blood, obtained roughly 2 weeks before vaccination. The source is a man aged 45-65 years who received an inactivated influenza vaccine. The CDR3 runs from the conserved cysteine through the conserved F or W. D genes are given only for firm matches. Only some rows state a clone size, as once, few, many or a class for expanded clones.

D gene: TRBD1
clone size: NA
V gene: TRBV30
J gene: TRBJ2-2
CDR3 DNA: TGTGCCTGGAGTCGGGCAGGGGGATATGCCGGGGAGCTGTTTTTT
CDR3 protein: CAWSRAGGYAGELFF

D gene: NA
clone size: NA
V gene: TRBV5-6
J gene: TRBJ2-2
CDR3 DNA: TGTGCCAGCAGTTCGATGCCGGGACTCTCCACCGGGGAGCTGTTTTTT
CDR3 protein: CASSSMPGLSTGELFF

D gene: NA
clone size: many
V gene: TRBV6-2/TRBV6-3
J gene: TRBJ2-5
CDR3 DNA: TGTGCCAGCAGTTACTCGAGTGGGAGACTCCGGGAGCAAGAGACCCAGTACTTC
CDR3 protein: CASSYSSGRLREQETQYF

D gene: TRBD1
clone size: NA
V gene: TRBV28
J gene: TRBJ2-5
CDR3 DNA: TGTGCCAGCAGTAACAGTGGGACAGGGGCCTGGGTGGAGACCCAGTACTTC
CDR3 protein: CASSNSGTGAWVETQYF

D gene: TRBD2
clone size: NA
V gene: TRBV9
J gene: TRBJ2-2
CDR3 DNA: TGTGCCAGCACGTTTGGCGGGAGATCGAACACCGGGGAGCTGTTTTTT
CDR3 protein: CASTFGGRSNTGELFF

D gene: NA
clone size: NA
V gene: TRBV7-8
J gene: TRBJ1-5
CDR3 DNA: TGTGCCAGCAGCTTTTTTGGTCAGCCCCAGCATTTT
CDR3 protein: CASSFFGQPQHF

D gene: TRBD1
clone size: NA
V gene: TRBV29-1
J gene: TRBJ1-1
CDR3 DNA: TGCAGCGCAACAGGGGCTGGAACTGAAGCTTTCTTT
CDR3 protein: CSATGAGTEAFF

D gene: TRBD1
clone size: few
V gene: TRBV4-1
J gene: TRBJ1-5
CDR3 DNA: TGCGCCAGCAGCCAGCGGACAGGGAATCAGCCCCAGCATTTT
CDR3 protein: CASSQRTGNQPQHF

D gene: TRBD2
clone size: many
V gene: TRBV7-2
J gene: TRBJ2-1
CDR3 DNA: TGTGCCAGCAGTAGACCGGGACTAGAACAGTTCTTC
CDR3 protein: CASSRPGLEQFF

D gene: NA
clone size: NA
V gene: TRBV28
J gene: TRBJ2-7
CDR3 DNA: TGTGCCAGCAGTTCCAGCCCCAGAGACAGAACCTACGAGCAGTACTTC
CDR3 protein: CASSSSPRDRTYEQYF

D gene: NA
clone size: NA
V gene: TRBV6-5
J gene: TRBJ1-1
CDR3 DNA: TGTGCCAGCAGTTACTGGCGGGGAACCACTGAAGCTTTCTTT
CDR3 protein: CASSYWRGTTEAFF

D gene: NA
clone size: few
V gene: TRBV30
J gene: TRBJ1-3
CDR3 DNA: TGTGCCTGCCAAGAGGCCTATGCTGGAAACACCATATATTTT
CDR3 protein: CACQEAYAGNTIYF

D gene: TRBD1
clone size: NA
V gene: TRBV29-1
J gene: TRBJ1-5
CDR3 DNA: TGCAGCGGAGGACAGGTATTTCAGCCCCAGCATTTT
CDR3 protein: CSGGQVFQPQHF

D gene: NA
clone size: few
V gene: TRBV15
J gene: TRBJ1-6
CDR3 DNA: TGTGCCACCAGCAGAGACCCTCCGGGACGCGGTAATTCACCCCTCCACTTT
CDR3 protein: CATSRDPPGRGNSPLHF

D gene: NA
clone size: NA
V gene: TRBV28
J gene: TRBJ1-2
CDR3 DNA: TGTGCCAGCAGCTCAAGGGACTGGGCTAACTATGGCTACACCTTC
CDR3 protein: CASSSRDWANYGYTF

D gene: NA
clone size: NA
V gene: TRBV7-6
J gene: TRBJ2-2
CDR3 DNA: TGTGCCAGCAGCTCAGACGCTAGCGCGAACACCGGGGAGCTGTTTTTT
CDR3 protein: CASSSDASANTGELFF

D gene: NA
clone size: many
V gene: TRBV3-1
J gene: TRBJ1-2
CDR3 DNA: TGTGCCAGCAGCCAAGGTGCCGGGTTTAACTATGGCTACACCTTC
CDR3 protein: CASSQGAGFNYGYTF

D gene: NA
clone size: NA
V gene: TRBV20-1
J gene: TRBJ1-1
CDR3 DNA: TGCAGTGCTAGACAGTTGGGCGCTGAAGCTTTCTTT
CDR3 protein: CSARQLGAEAFF